This TCR beta chain was recovered during a study of blood T cell repertoires in COVID-19. The CDR3 loop spans 16 amino acids. V was pared by 3 bases and J by 0 bases, with 12 bases between. Germline V gives CDR1 SGHTA, CDR2 FQGNSA. In its sample, this clone was seen a few times. Authors' data handling: Reference gene primer amplification in the assay estimated nucleated cell counts. Measured with immunoSEQ multiplex PCR; TCRdb has only the in-frame clones, and not every one. That table gives V, J and clone size, and the DNA gave D and trimming. Among some 250,000 clones listed, 86% were seen once. Material for sequencing was peripheral blood. This chain uses TRBV7-2 with TRBJ1-3; the D gene is possibly TRBD1 (5 bases). The receptor's source is a man aged 30-40 years who had recovered from COVID-19. The CDR3: CASSFKTELSGNTIYF. The CDR3 nucleotides read TGTGCCAGCAGCTTTAAGACAGAACTCTCTGGAAACACCATATATTTT.